The T cell receptor beta chain under discussion was sequenced for a study of T cell responses to AZD1222 COVID-19 vaccine. Study-wide context: Both about-4-week and about-12-week second-dose recipients were combined. Study-level results: Females made up more of the donors, who were largely white British, and clonal diversity may have come out too low. Spike-specific TCRs gained breadth and depth after people received two AZD1222 doses.

TCRdb keeps only in-frame clones here, not all; method: immunoSEQ multiplex PCR. The table lists roughly 150,000 clones, almost 95% of them singletons. CDR3 length: 13 residues. The germline gives CDR1 LNHNV, CDR2 YYDKDF (reference sequence). With 0 bases removed from V and 4 bases from J, the gap between germline ends came to 6 bases. With regard to this clone: Its antigen is unidentified.

The receptor was derived from an adult in good health. Source: peripheral blood, taken on day 0 of AZD1222 vaccination. The chain uses TRBV15 and TRBJ1-1; D gene ambiguous. This CDR3 reads CATSRELFTEAFF. CDR3 bases: TGTGCCACCAGCAGAGAACTTTTCACTGAAGCTTTCTTT.